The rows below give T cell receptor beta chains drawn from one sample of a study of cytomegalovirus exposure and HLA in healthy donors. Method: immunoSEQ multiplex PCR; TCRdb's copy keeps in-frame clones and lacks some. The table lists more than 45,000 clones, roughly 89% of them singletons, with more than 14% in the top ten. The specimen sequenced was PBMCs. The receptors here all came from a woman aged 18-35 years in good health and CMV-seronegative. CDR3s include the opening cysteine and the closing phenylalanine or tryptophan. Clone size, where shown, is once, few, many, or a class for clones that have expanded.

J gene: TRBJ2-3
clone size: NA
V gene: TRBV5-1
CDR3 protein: CASSLVPLSTDTQYF

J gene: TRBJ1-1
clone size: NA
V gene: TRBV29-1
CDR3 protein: CSVESGYKLLF

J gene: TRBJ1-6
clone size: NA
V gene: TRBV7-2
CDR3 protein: CASSLAQGDTPLHF

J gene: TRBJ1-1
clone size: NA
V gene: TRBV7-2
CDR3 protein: CASSFPAGVMNTEAFF

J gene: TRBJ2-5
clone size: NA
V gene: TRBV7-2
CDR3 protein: CASSLAGTSQETQYF

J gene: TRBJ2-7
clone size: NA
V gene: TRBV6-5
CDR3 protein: CASSLYGTYEQYF

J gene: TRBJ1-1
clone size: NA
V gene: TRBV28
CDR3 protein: CASREGGRVPKAFF

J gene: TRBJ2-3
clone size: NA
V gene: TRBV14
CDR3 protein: CASSQVPLAERYF

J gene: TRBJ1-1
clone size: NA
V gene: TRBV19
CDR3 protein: CASRGGNTEAFF

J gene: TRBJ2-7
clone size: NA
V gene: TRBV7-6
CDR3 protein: CASSPGGEQYF

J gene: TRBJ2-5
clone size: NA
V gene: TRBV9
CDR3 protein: CASSVVGGGSETQYF

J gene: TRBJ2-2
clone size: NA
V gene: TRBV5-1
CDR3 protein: CASSETEAGELFF

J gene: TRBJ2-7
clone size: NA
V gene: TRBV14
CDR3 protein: CASSQPPGLPGGDEQYF

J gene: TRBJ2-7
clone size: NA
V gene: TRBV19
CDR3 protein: CASSSIGTGAFYEQYF

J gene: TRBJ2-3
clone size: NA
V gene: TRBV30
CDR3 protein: CAWSPRPGGPRDTQYF

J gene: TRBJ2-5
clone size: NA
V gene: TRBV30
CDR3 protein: CAWNRGQETQYF

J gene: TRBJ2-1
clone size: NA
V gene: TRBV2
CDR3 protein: CASTAGKIYNEQFF

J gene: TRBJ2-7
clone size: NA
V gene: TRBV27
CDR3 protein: CASSPQRQGHSYEQYF

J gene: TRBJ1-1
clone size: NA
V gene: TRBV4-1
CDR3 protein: CASSQGVVGRDTEAFF

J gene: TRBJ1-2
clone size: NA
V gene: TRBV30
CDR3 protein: CAWKEQLGYTF

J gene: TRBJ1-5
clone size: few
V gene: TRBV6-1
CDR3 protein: CASSELRELKGNQPQHF

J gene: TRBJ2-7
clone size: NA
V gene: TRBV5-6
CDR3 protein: CASSWGLYEQYF

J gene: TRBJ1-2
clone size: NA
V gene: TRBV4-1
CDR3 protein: CASSQEWAGGYGYTF

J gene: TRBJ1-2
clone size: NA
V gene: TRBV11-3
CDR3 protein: CASSSDRGPHSYGYTF

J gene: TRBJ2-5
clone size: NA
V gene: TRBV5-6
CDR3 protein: CASSLAGGSGVPETQYF

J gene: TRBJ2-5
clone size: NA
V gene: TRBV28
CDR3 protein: CASSTRGPETQYF

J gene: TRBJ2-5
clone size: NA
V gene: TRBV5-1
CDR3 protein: CASSLLAGDGETQYF

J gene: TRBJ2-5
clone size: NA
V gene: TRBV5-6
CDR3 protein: CASSFGGRARETQYF

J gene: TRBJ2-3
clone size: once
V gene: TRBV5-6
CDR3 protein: CASSLWTSGGGRTDTQYF

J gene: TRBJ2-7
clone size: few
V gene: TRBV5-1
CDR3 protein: CASSIEPGTGVYEQYF

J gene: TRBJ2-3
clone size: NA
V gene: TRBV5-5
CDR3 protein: CASSLGGRPDTQYF

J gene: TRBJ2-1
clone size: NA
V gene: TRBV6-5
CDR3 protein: CASTRRLAGVNEQFF

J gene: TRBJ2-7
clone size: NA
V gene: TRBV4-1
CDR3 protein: CASSLYPPSSTGESEQYF

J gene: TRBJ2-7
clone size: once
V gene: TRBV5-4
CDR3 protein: CASSRDRGTYEQYF

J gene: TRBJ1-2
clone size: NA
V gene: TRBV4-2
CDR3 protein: CASSQGTGSFYGYTF

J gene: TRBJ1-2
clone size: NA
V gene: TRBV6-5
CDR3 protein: CASSEGQGYGYTF

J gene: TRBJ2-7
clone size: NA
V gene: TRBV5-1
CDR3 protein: CASSFSGFSYEQYF

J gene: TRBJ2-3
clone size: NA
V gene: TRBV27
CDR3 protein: CASSPLPHSGSPDTQYF

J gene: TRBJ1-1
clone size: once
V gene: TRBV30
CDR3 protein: CAWKTGQRGHAEAFF

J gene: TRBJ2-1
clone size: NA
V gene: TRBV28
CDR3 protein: CASSSGGGGGTGANEQFF

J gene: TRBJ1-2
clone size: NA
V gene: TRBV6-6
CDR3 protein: CASRTPTGGRSGYTF

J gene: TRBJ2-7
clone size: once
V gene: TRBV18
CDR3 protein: CASSPAGFYEQYF